The 21 T cell receptor beta chains reported below all come from one sample, sequenced in a study of T cell responses to AZD1222 COVID-19 vaccine (dated by TCRdb to about 2021). To prepare the library, the immunoSEQ multiplex PCR assay was applied. What TCRdb holds here is the immuneACCESS table cut down to in-frame rearrangements. Part of the clones is not present; checked against another copy, under half of the missing clones reflect an unresolved V gene, and the others are unexplained. Present in this sample are hundreds of thousands of clones, approximately 94% of which were seen just once. 1% of the sample is held by the ten biggest clonotypes. This sample's time point label indicates: baseline before first vaccination. According to the study, the label for this sample's treatment or condition signals: meningococcal conjugate vaccine given as trial control. The sample consisted of peripheral blood, taken on day 0 of MenACWY control vaccination. The receptors shown here come from an adult in good health.

CDR3 coding DNA: TGTGTAGAGGGCGGTAACTATGGCTACACCTTC. This sequence encodes CVEGGNYGYTF. The V and J genes are TRBV2 and TRBJ1-2; D is undetermined. Per germline, CDR1 SNHLY and CDR2 FYNNEI. This CDR3 region has 11 residues.

The rearrangement joins TRBV4-2 to TRBJ2-4, with 11 bases identical to TRBD2. This CDR3 has 17 amino acids. The germline gives CDR1 LGHNA, CDR2 YNFKEQ. V dropped 1 base and J dropped 9; count of bases not matched to a gene: 11. This chain's CDR3 is CASSQAATSGAAGIQYF. The CDR3 nucleotides are TGTGCCAGCAGCCAAGCTGCGACTAGCGGGGCCGCGGGCATTCAGTACTTC.

As regards this clone: This sample also contains other DNA sequences that code for the same CDR3. The V call is TRBV7-2, the J call TRBJ1-5; a possible D gene is TRBD1 (6 bases). Trimming took 4 bases from V and 0 from J, leaving 10 bases between them. Germline V lookup: CDR1 SGHTA, CDR2 FQGNSA. This CDR3 has 15 amino acids. Here the CDR3 DNA reads TGTGCCAGCAGCTCCACAGGGTATAGCAATCAGCCCCAGCATTTT. Protein sequence: CASSSTGYSNQPQHF.

This clone was picked up one time. The gene calls are TRBV12-3 or TRBV12-4 and TRBJ2-5, with D hard to call. The length of the CDR3 is 12 residues. The V gene lost 6 bases and the J gene lost 4 bases, with 9 bases spanning the gap. CDR3 nucleotide sequence: TGTGCCAGCAGCCAATCCAGAGAGACCCAGTACTTC. Encoded protein: CASSQSRETQYF.

The chain has TRBV15 and TRBJ1-5; 7 bases map to TRBD1. Trimming cost V 5 bases and J 0 bases; bases outside gene matches: 10. The length of the CDR3 is 17 residues. The germline V gene has CDR1 LNHNV and CDR2 YYDKDF (reference sequence). CDR3 amino acids: CATSGYRGGHSNQPQHF. DNA for the CDR3: TGTGCCACCAGCGGCTACAGGGGTGGCCATAGCAATCAGCCCCAGCATTTT.

The chain recombines TRBV7-2 with TRBJ2-7, with a weak D call TRBD1 (5 bases). From germline, CDR1 is SGHTA and CDR2 FQGNSA. Trimming cost V 3 bases and J 4 bases, with 7 bases left between them. The CDR3 loop spans 12 amino acids. CDR3 amino acids: CASSFDSYEQYF. DNA for the CDR3: TGTGCCAGCAGCTTCGACAGTTACGAGCAGTACTTC.

The chain carries TRBV7-2 and TRBJ2-7; TRBD2 matches at 11 bases. Germline loops: CDR1 SGHTA, CDR2 FQGNSA. V was pared by 5 bases and J by 2 bases, with 5 bases of the junction left unmatched. This CDR3 contains 15 residues. CDR3 loop: CASSQTSGVAYEQYF. The CDR3 DNA is TGTGCCAGCAGCCAGACTAGCGGGGTCGCCTACGAGCAGTACTTC.

The chain combines TRBV19 with TRBJ1-1; TRBD1 matches 7 bases. The CDR3 runs to 17 residues. V shed 5 bases, J shed 1 base, and the junction held 13 bases outside the gene matches. The germline CDR1 and CDR2 sequences are LNHDA and SQIVND (reference sequence). The CDR3 loop reads CASSPSKEGARNTEAFF. DNA for the CDR3: TGTGCCAGTAGTCCCTCCAAGGAGGGGGCTAGGAACACTGAAGCTTTCTTT.

V gene TRBV10-3 combines with J gene TRBJ2-2; 7 bases are shared with TRBD1. The CDR3 has 16 amino acids. The ends lost 3 bases at V and 6 bases at J; junction bases unmatched: 10. CDR1 is ENHRY and CDR2 is SYGVKD in the germline V gene. The CDR3 sequence: CAISERGRNSSGELFF. The CDR3 DNA follows: TGTGCCATCAGTGAAAGGGGGCGGAATTCGTCCGGGGAGCTGTTTTTT.

The chain links TRBV30 to TRBJ1-5; D is ambiguous. Germline V gene sequence: CDR1 GTSNPN, CDR2 SVGIG (reference sequence). The CDR3 is 13 residues long. In nucleotides, the CDR3 is TGTGCTTATGCTAGGTCTCGCAATCAGCCCCAGCATTTT. It translates to CAYARSRNQPQHF.

The chain is built from TRBV6-6 and TRBJ1-6; TRBD1 is a possible D gene (5 bases). This CDR3 is built from 14 residues. CDR1 is MNHNY, CDR2 SVGAGI, per germline (reference sequence). Deletions cut 6 bases from V and 6 bases from J, with 12 bases between. The CDR3 DNA sequence: TGTGCCAGCAGACGGGACCTTGGTAATTCACCCCTCCACTTT. The encoded protein is CASRRDLGNSPLHF.

Only one count was recorded for this clone. The rearrangement links TRBV7-2 to TRBJ1-1, with 9 bases lining up with TRBD1. V gave up 4 bases and J gave up 11 bases; unmatched junction bases: 8. Germline V CDR1 and CDR2: SGHTA, FQGNSA. The CDR3 is made up of 13 amino acids. In DNA form, the CDR3 reads TGTGCCAGCAGCTCTGGACAGGGGATGCGTGCTTTCTTT. Translating gives CASSSGQGMRAFF. Using reference TRBV7-2 and TRBJ1-1 for the parts outside the CDR3, the full variable domain is GAGVSQSPSNKVTEKGKDVELRCDPISGHTALYWYRQSLGQGLEFLIYFQGNSAPDKSGLPSDRFSAERTGGSVSTLTIQRTQQEDSAVYLCASSSGQGMRAFFGQGTRLTVV.

V usage is TRBV4-2 and J usage is TRBJ2-1; 9 bases line up with TRBD2. With V trimmed by 3 bases and J by 6 bases, 3 bases remained unmatched. The CDR3 contains 14 residues. Germline V gene data show CDR1 as LGHNA and CDR2 as YNFKEQ. As DNA, the CDR3 is TGTGCCAGCAGCCAGGGACTAGCAAGCAATGAGCAGTTCTTC. The encoded protein is CASSQGLASNEQFF.

The table lists this clone with a count of one. The chain combines TRBV28 with TRBJ2-1; 8 positions agree with TRBD2. The germline CDR1 and CDR2 sequences are MDHEN and SYDVKM. This CDR3 has 14 amino acids. Trimming took 3 bases from V and 6 from J; bases not matched to a gene: 4. This CDR3 is CASSFLAGRNEQFF. The CDR3 coding sequence is TGTGCCAGCAGTTTCTTAGCGGGACGCAATGAGCAGTTCTTC.

This clone occurred once. The chain recombines TRBV2 with TRBJ1-1, with no clear D. Between the trimmed V and J ends, which lost 4 bases and 1 base, there was a span of 13 bases. CDR3 length: 15 residues. The germline V gene has CDR1 SNHLY and CDR2 FYNNEI. Here the CDR3 DNA reads TGTGCCAGCAGTGCCCGGGTTTCCGGGAACACTGAAGCTTTCTTT. It codes for CASSARVSGNTEAFF.

This clone was counted once. The chain has TRBV9 and TRBJ1-5; the match to TRBD1 covers 9 bases. Trimming removed 1 base from V and 6 bases from J; junction bases left unmatched: 2. This CDR3 region has 14 residues. Germline V CDR1 and CDR2: SGDLS, YYNGEE. The CDR3 coding sequence is TGTGCCAGCAGCGTAACAGGGGGCGGTCAGCCCCAGCATTTT. Encoded protein: CASSVTGGGQPQHF.

The chain recombines TRBV18 with TRBJ2-7, with D hard to call. With 3 bases removed from V and 6 bases from J, the gap between germline ends came to 18 bases. CDR1 and CDR2 from the germline V gene are KGHSH and LQKENI. This CDR3 is built from 15 residues. The CDR3 is CASSPPGQPRSEQYF. The CDR3 nucleotides are TGTGCCAGCTCACCCCCGGGCCAACCGAGGAGCGAGCAGTACTTC.

CDR3 loop: CASSFHGFSTDTQYF. As DNA, the CDR3 is TGTGCCAGCAGCTTTCACGGTTTTAGCACAGATACGCAGTATTTT. V is TRBV7-9 and J is TRBJ2-3, with D uncertain. Trimming removed 3 bases at V and 0 bases at J, with 10 bases between. The CDR3 contains 15 residues. Looked up from germline, CDR1 is SEHNR and CDR2 is FQNEAQ (reference sequence).

This sequence joins TRBV6-2 or TRBV6-3 and TRBJ1-3; D gene uncertain. This CDR3 has 14 amino acids. CDR1 is MNHEY and CDR2 is SVGEGT in the germline V gene. Deletions cut 6 bases from V and 9 bases from J, with 18 bases between. CDR3 in DNA: TGTGCCAGCAGCCTTCAGGATCCAAGGGTCACCATATATTTT. Residues: CASSLQDPRVTIYF.

The chain has TRBV9 and TRBJ2-2; D perhaps matches TRBD2 (5 bases). V shed 5 bases and J shed 2 bases, with 10 bases lying between them. The CDR3 consists of 14 residues. CDR1 and CDR2 from the germline V gene are SGDLS and YYNGEE. The CDR3 loop reads CASRAGSNTGELFF. In DNA, the CDR3 is TGTGCCAGCAGGGCGGGCAGTAACACCGGGGAGCTGTTTTTT.

The V and J genes are TRBV28 and TRBJ2-7; perhaps TRBD2 as D (5 bases). The CDR3 length is 14 residues. Germline CDR1 and CDR2: MDHEN and SYDVKM. Trimming shortened V by 2 bases and J by 3 bases, and 11 bases separated the two germline ends. The chain's CDR3 is CASSLEGSSYEQYF. The DNA for the CDR3 is TGTGCCAGCAGTTTAGAAGGGAGCAGCTACGAGCAGTACTTC.